The 14 T cell receptor beta chains below all came from one sample that was sequenced in a study of cytomegalovirus exposure and HLA in healthy donors. In the PCR, 60 Vbeta and 13 Jbeta primers were used. Profiled with immunoSEQ multiplex PCR; TCRdb holds only in-frame clones, not every one. The sample consists of about 190,000 clones, just under 75% of them appearing once. The sample comprised PBMCs. These receptors all stem from a man aged 25 to 40 in good health and CMV-seropositive.

The rearrangement joins TRBV18 to TRBJ1-5; the D is unclear. V was shortened by 0 bases and J by 2 bases, with 14 bases between the two germline ends. This CDR3 spans 17 amino acids. The germline V gene encodes CDR1 KGHSH and CDR2 LQKENI. The CDR3 DNA reads TGTGCCAGCTCACCACCTGGAGGACCTGGGGGCAATCAGCCCCAGCATTTT. It codes for CASSPPGGPGGNQPQHF.

Only a few counts were recorded for this clone. The chain employs TRBV7-2 and TRBJ1-2, with 7 nucleotides matching TRBD1. J lost 3 bases, V lost 6 bases, and 7 bases had no gene match. Germline V gene lookup returns CDR1 SGHTA and CDR2 FQGNSA. This CDR3 spans 14 amino acids. Here the CDR3 reads CASRRGGADYGYTF. The CDR3 bases are TGTGCCAGCAGAAGAGGGGGCGCGGACTATGGCTACACCTTC.

This clone was detected ten times or more. The junction departs from germline at one end; a sequencing error may be responsible. This sample includes further DNA sequences coding for the same CDR3. This chain uses TRBV7-2 with TRBJ1-5; 8 bases are shared with TRBD1. Germline V gene lookup returns CDR1 SGHTA and CDR2 FQGNSA. The CDR3 sequence is 17 residues long. Written as DNA, the CDR3 is TGCGCCAGCAGCCAAAAGGCTACAGGGGGTTCTCATCAGCCCCAGCATTTT. Protein: CASSQKATGGSHQPQHF.

Note on this clone: Other DNA sequences within the sample encode an identical CDR3. The V and J genes are TRBV6-5 and TRBJ2-7, with TRBD2 matching over 10 bases. The CDR3 consists of 14 residues. The junction had 3 bases not matched to a gene; V was cut back by 0 bases and J by 7 bases. Germline assignment: CDR1 MNHEY and CDR2 SVGAGI. The CDR3 region has the DNA TGTGCCAGCAGTTACTCGCCTAGCGGGGGTGAGCAGTACTTC. It codes for CASSYSPSGGEQYF.

The count of this clone is one. This chain connects TRBV6-4 to TRBJ1-6, with TRBD1 matching 9 bases. Germline V lookup: CDR1 MRHNA, CDR2 SNTAGT. The CDR3 length is 15 residues. Trimming removed 6 bases from V and 10 bases from J; junction bases left unmatched: 10. CDR3 in amino acids: CASREGQGRESPLHF. CDR3 DNA: TGTGCCAGCAGGGAAGGACAGGGGCGGGAGTCACCCCTCCACTTT.

This clone was recorded once. The chain couples TRBV5-4 to TRBJ2-7, with 7 nucleotides matching TRBD2. The CDR3 has 16 amino acids. Trimming took 4 bases from V and 3 from J; bases not matched to a gene: 13. Germline assignment: CDR1 SGHNT and CDR2 YYREEE (reference sequence). CDR3 nucleotides: TGTGCCAGCAGCCACGGGACTACCTCCTTGAACTACGAGCAGTACTTC. Translated: CASSHGTTSLNYEQYF.

The rearrangement links TRBV11-2 to TRBJ2-5; 9 bases line up with TRBD1. The CDR3 consists of 16 residues. Trimming cost V 5 bases and J 7 bases; bases outside gene matches: 14. Germline V gene data show CDR1 as SGHAT and CDR2 as FQNNGV. The CDR3 region has the DNA TGTGCCAGCAGCCCGCCCCGGGACAGGGCTCAATTGACCCAGTACTTC. This translates into CASSPPRDRAQLTQYF.

V is TRBV6-6 and J is TRBJ1-6; TRBD1 is a possible D gene (5 bases). CDR1 and CDR2 (germline): MNHNY, SVGAGI (reference sequence). The length of the CDR3 is 14 residues. V was pared by 6 bases and J by 10 bases, with 16 bases between. The CDR3 loop is CASSQLGVDSPLHF. The CDR3 bases are TGTGCCAGCAGCCAGCTAGGGGTGGACTCACCCCTCCACTTT.

The chain recombines TRBV7-2 with TRBJ1-5; no clear D gene. The CDR3 has 15 amino acids. Trimming left V 0 bases short and J 2 bases short, with 8 bases between. Germline-derived CDR1 and CDR2 are SGHTA and FQGNSA. CDR3 amino acids: CASSLAGGRNQPQHF. The CDR3 DNA follows: TGTGCCAGCAGCTTAGCGGGTGGGCGCAATCAGCCCCAGCATTTT.

The chain couples TRBV2 to TRBJ2-7; 7 bases map to TRBD1. After removal of 8 bases from V and 3 bases from J, the junction contained 4 bases not matched to a gene. This CDR3 has 12 amino acids. The germline V gene encodes CDR1 SNHLY and CDR2 FYNNEI. CDR3 in amino acids: CASVRDSYEQYF. CDR3 bases: TGTGCCAGCGTCCGGGACAGCTACGAGCAGTACTTC.

The V and J genes are TRBV5-4 and TRBJ2-3; D remains unclear. The CDR3 loop spans 13 amino acids. Germline CDR1 reads SGHNT; CDR2 reads YYREEE (reference sequence). V was pared by 0 bases and J by 6 bases, with 8 bases between. For the CDR3, the DNA is TGTGCCAGCAGCTTGGGTGTGAGGGATACGCAGTATTTT. Translation: CASSLGVRDTQYF.

This clone was counted only a few times. The chain recombines TRBV12-5 with TRBJ1-6, with D possibly TRBD1 on 5 matching bases. V was pared by 3 bases and J by 13 bases, with 10 bases between. This CDR3 comprises 12 residues. CDR1 is LGHNT, CDR2 FRNRAP, per germline. The CDR3 nucleotides are TGTGCTAGTGGTTTACAGGCACTTCCCCTCCACTTT. It encodes CASGLQALPLHF. The variable domain in full, with the rest retrieved from reference TRBV12-5 and TRBJ1-6, is DARVTQTPRHKVTEMGQEVTMRCQPILGHNTVFWYRQTMMQGLELLAYFRNRAPLDDSGMPKDRFSAEMPDATLATLKIQPSEPRDSAVYFCASGLQALPLHFGNGTRLTVT.

This clone was found a few times. The chain couples TRBV27 to TRBJ2-7; TRBD1 might be the D (5 bases). Germline V lookup: CDR1 MNHEY, CDR2 SMNVEV (reference sequence). CDR3 length: 13 residues. Trimming took off 5 bases at V and 4 bases at J, with 12 bases between the two ends. CDR3 sequence reads: CASSGALGYEQYF. The DNA of the CDR3 is TGTGCCAGCAGTGGGGCGCTGGGATACGAGCAGTACTTC.

This clone has more than one count but fewer than ten. V and J are TRBV27 and TRBJ2-7; TRBD2 is a possible D gene (6 bases). This CDR3 contains 15 residues. V was pared by 5 bases and J by 2 bases, with 16 bases between. Per the germline V gene, CDR1 is MNHEY and CDR2 is SMNVEV (reference sequence). Written as DNA, the CDR3 is TGTGCCAGCAGTAAAGCCGGGACTCCAGCCTACGAGCAGTACTTC. It yields the protein CASSKAGTPAYEQYF.